The text below deals with one TCR beta chain. The target antigen is unknown. The data were obtained in a study of OX40 agonist ivuxolimab in advanced cancers. Looking at the study overall: Partial responses were achieved by three patients, one with hepatocellular carcinoma and two with cutaneous melanoma. General study findings and limits: Low normalized clonal expansion also occurred in some nonresponding patients.

Clones were read by immunoSEQ multiplex PCR, and TCRdb kept only the in-frame ones, dropping some. This sample has about 67,000 clones, with 80% found just once. Samples of blood were obtained at baseline, on cycle 4 day 1, and on cycle 7 day 1. This sequence was found in an adult with an advanced solid tumor such as melanoma, head and neck, liver or kidney cancer. Sequencing was performed on CD4+ or CD8+ T cells sorted from blood, taken in a trial of the OX40 agonist ivuxolimab.

The CDR3 loop reads CATAQGGKLFF. The DNA for the CDR3 is TGTGCCACCGCACAGGGAGGGAAACTGTTTTTT. V usage is TRBV19 and J usage is TRBJ1-4; possible D gene TRBD1, 6 bases. The CDR3 is 11 residues long. With 10 bases removed from V and 11 bases from J, the gap between germline ends came to 14 bases. The germline CDR1 and CDR2 sequences are LNHDA and SQIVND (reference sequence).